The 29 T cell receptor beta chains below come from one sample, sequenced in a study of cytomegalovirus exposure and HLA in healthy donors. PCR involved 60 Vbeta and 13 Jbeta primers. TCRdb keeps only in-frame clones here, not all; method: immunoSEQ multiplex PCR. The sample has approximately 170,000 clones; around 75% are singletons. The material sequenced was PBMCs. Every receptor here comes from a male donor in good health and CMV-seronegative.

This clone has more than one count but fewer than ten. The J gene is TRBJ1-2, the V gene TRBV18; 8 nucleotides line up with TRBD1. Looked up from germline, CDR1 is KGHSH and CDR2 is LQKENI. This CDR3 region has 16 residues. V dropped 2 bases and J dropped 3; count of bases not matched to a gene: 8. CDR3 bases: TGTGCCAGCTCACCAGGGCAGGGGGCCCCATACTATGGCTACACCTTC. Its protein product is CASSPGQGAPYYGYTF.

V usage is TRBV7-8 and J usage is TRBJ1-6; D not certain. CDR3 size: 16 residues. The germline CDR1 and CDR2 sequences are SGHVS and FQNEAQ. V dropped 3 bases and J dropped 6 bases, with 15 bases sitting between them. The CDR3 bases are TGTGCCAGCAGCTTGGTGTTGGGCAGAGTTAATTCACCCCTCCACTTT. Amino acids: CASSLVLGRVNSPLHF.

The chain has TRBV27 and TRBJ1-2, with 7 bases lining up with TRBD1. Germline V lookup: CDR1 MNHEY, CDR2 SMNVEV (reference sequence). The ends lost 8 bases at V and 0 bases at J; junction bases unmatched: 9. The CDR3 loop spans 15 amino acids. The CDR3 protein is CASGERDSTNYGYTF. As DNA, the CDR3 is TGTGCCAGCGGGGAACGGGACAGCACTAACTATGGCTACACCTTC.

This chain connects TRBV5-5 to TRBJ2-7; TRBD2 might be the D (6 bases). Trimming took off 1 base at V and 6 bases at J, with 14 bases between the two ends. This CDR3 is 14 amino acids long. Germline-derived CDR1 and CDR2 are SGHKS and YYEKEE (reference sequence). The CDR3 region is CASSLSGLPTEQYF. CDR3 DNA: TGTGCCAGCAGCTTGTCTGGACTACCGACCGAGCAGTACTTC.

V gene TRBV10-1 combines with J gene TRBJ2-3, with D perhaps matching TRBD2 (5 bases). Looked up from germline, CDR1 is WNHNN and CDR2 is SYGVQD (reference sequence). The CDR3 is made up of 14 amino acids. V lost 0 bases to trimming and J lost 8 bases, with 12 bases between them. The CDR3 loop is CASSESRERGTQYF. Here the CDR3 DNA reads TGCGCCAGCAGTGAGTCTAGGGAGCGCGGTACGCAGTATTTT.

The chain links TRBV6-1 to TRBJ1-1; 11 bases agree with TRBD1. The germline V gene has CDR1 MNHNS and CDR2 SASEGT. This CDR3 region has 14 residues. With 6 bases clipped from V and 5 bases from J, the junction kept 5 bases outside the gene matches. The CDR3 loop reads CASRGTGGGTEAFF. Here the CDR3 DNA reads TGTGCCAGCAGAGGGACAGGGGGGGGTACTGAAGCTTTCTTT.

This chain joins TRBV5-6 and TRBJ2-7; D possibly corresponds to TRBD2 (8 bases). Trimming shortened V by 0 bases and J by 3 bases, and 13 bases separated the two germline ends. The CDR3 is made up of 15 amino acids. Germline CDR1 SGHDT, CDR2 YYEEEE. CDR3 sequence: CASSLVGRGLYEQYF. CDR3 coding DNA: TGTGCCAGCAGCTTGGTCGGGAGGGGGCTCTACGAGCAGTACTTC.

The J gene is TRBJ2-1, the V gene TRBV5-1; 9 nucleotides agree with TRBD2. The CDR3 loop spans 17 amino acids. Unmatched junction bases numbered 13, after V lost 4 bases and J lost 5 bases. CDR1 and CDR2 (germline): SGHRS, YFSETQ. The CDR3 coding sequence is TGCGCCAGCAGCCCCGGGACTAGCATTTCCCTAAACAATGAGCAGTTCTTC. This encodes CASSPGTSISLNNEQFF.

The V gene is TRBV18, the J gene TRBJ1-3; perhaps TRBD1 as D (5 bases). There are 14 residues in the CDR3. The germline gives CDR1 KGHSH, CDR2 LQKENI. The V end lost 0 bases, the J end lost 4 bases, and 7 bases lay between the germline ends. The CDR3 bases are TGTGCCAGCTCACCACCGACAGACGGAAACACCATATATTTT. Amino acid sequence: CASSPPTDGNTIYF. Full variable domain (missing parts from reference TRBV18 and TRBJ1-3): NAGVMQNPRHLVRRRGQEARLRCSPMKGHSHVYWYRQLPEEGLKFMVYLQKENIIDESGMPKERFSAEFPKEGPSILRIQQVVRGDSAAYFCASSPPTDGNTIYFGEGSWLTVV.

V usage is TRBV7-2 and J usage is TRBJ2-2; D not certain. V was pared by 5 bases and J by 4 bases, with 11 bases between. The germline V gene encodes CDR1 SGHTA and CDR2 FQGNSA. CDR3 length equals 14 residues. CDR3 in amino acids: CASSPQASTGELFF. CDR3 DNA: TGTGCCAGCAGCCCCCAAGCATCCACCGGGGAGCTGTTTTTT.

The chain's CDR3 is CASSISGVSSEQYF. CDR3 nucleotides: TGTGCCAGTAGTATATCAGGGGTTTCATCCGAGCAGTACTTC. The chain recombines TRBV19 with TRBJ2-7, with a weak D call TRBD1 (6 bases). Germline values: CDR1 LNHDA, CDR2 SQIVND (reference sequence). The CDR3 covers 14 residues. V lost 2 bases and J 6 bases, leaving 14 bases between the germline ends.

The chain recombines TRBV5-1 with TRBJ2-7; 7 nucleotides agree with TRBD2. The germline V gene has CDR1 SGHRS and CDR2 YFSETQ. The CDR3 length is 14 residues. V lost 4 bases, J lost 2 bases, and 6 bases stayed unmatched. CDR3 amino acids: CASSSGVAAYEQYF. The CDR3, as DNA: TGCGCCAGCAGCAGCGGGGTGGCCGCCTACGAGCAGTACTTC.

The CDR3 region has the DNA TGTGCCAGCAGCCCGTTGGGGGGCTATGGCTACACCTTC. This encodes CASSPLGGYGYTF. The rearrangement links TRBV7-9 to TRBJ1-2, with TRBD1 as a possible D gene (5 bases). Between the trimmed V and J ends, which lost 5 bases and 4 bases, there was a span of 11 bases. The CDR3 covers 13 residues. The germline V gene encodes CDR1 SEHNR and CDR2 FQNEAQ (reference sequence).

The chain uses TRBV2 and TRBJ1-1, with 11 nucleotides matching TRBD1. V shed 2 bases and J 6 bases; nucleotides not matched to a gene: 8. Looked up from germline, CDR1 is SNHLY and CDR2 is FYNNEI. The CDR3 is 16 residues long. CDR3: CASSESRTGGGAEAFF. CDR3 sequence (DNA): TGTGCCAGCAGTGAAAGCCGGACAGGGGGCGGGGCTGAAGCTTTCTTT.

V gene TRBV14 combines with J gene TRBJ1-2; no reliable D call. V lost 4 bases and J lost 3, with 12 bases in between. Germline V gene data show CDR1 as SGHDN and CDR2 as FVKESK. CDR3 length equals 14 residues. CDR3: CASSLPGRDYGYTF. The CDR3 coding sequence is TGTGCCAGCAGCCTTCCGGGGAGAGACTATGGCTACACCTTC.

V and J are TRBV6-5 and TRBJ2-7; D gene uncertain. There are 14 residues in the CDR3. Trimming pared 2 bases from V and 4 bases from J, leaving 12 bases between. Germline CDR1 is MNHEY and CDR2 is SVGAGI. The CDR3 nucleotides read TGTGCCAGCAGTTACGAATACAGACCATACGAGCAGTACTTC. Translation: CASSYEYRPYEQYF.

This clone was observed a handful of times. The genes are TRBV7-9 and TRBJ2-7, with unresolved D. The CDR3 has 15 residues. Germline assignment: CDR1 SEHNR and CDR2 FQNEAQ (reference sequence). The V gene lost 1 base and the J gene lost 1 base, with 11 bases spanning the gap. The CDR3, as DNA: TGTGCCAGCAGCTTAGACACCACCCTTTCCTACGAGCAGTACTTC. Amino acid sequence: CASSLDTTLSYEQYF.

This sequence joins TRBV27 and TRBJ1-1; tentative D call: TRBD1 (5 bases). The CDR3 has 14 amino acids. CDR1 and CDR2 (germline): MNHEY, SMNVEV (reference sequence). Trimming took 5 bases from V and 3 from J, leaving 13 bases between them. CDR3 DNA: TGTGCCAGCAGTCCCCGGACAAGTGACACTGAAGCTTTCTTT. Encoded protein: CASSPRTSDTEAFF.

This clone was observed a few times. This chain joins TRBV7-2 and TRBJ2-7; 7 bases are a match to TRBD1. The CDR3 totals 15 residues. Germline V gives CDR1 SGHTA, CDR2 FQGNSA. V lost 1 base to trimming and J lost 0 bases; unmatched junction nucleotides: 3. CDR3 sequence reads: CASSLGGQLSYEQYF. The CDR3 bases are TGTGCCAGCAGCTTAGGGGGACAGCTCTCCTACGAGCAGTACTTC.

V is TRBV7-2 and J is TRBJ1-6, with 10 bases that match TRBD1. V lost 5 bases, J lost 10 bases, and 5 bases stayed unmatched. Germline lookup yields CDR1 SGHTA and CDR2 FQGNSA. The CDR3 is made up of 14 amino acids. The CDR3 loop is CASSRDRGGSPLHF. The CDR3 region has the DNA TGTGCCAGCAGCAGGGACAGGGGTGGGTCACCCCTCCACTTT. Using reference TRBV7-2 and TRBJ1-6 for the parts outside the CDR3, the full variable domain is GAGVSQSPSNKVTEKGKDVELRCDPISGHTALYWYRQSLGQGLEFLIYFQGNSAPDKSGLPSDRFSAERTGGSVSTLTIQRTQQEDSAVYLCASSRDRGGSPLHFGNGTRLTVT.

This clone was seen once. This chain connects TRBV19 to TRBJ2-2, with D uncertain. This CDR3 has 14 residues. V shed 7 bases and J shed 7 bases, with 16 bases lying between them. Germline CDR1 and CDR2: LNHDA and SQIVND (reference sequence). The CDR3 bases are TGTGCCAGTACCAGGATGTTTTTAGGCGGGGAGCTGTTTTTT. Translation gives CASTRMFLGGELFF.

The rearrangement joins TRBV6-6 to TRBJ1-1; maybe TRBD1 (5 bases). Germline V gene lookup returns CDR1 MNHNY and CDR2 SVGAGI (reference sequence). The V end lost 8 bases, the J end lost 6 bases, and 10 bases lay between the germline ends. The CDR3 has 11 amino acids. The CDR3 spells CASLWGAEAFF. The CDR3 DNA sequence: TGTGCCAGCCTTTGGGGCGCTGAAGCTTTCTTT.

CDR3 in amino acids: CAWSEQGRPNTEAFF. The CDR3 DNA reads TGTGCCTGGAGTGAGCAGGGCAGGCCGAACACTGAAGCTTTCTTT. The chain is built from TRBV30 and TRBJ1-1; a possible D gene is TRBD1 (5 bases). Germline values: CDR1 GTSNPN, CDR2 SVGIG (reference sequence). V dropped 1 base and J dropped 1 base, with 13 bases sitting between them. The CDR3 length is 15 residues.

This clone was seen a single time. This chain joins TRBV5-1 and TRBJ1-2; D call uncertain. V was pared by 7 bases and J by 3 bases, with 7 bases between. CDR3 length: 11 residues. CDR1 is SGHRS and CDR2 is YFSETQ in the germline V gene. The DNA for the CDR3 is TGCGCCAGCTCCGAGGACTATGGCTACACCTTC. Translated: CASSEDYGYTF.

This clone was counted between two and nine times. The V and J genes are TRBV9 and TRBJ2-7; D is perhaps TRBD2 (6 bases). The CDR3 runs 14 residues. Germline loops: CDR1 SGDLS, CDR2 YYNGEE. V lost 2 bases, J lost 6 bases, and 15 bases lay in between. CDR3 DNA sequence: TGTGCCAGCAGCGTGATGATACAGGAGGGCGAGCAGTACTTC. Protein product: CASSVMIQEGEQYF.

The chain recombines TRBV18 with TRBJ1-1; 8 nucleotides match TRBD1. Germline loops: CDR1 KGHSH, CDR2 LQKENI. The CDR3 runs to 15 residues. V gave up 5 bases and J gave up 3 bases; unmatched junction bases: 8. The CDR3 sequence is CASSSQGAVDTEAFF. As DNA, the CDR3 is TGTGCCAGCTCATCTCAGGGGGCTGTTGACACTGAAGCTTTCTTT.

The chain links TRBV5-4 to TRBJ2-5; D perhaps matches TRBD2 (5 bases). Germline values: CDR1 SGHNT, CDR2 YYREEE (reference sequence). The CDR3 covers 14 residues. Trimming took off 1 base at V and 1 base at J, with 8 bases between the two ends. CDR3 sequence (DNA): TGTGCCAGCAGCTTGATTGGGAGCCAAGAGACCCAGTACTTC. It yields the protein CASSLIGSQETQYF.

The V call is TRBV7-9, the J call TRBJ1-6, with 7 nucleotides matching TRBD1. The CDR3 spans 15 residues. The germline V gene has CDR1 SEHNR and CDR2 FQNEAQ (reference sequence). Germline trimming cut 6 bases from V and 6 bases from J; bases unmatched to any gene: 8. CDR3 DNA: TGTGCCAGCAGACCACCGGGACAGAGTAATTCACCCCTCCACTTT. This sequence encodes CASRPPGQSNSPLHF.

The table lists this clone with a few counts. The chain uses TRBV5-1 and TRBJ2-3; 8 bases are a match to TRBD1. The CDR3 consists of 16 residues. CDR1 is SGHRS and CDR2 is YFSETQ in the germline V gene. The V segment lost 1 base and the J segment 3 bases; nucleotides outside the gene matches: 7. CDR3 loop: CASSLPGGIGTDTQYF. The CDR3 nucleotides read TGCGCCAGCAGCTTGCCAGGGGGCATTGGGACAGATACGCAGTATTTT.